This T cell receptor (beta chain) originates from a study of human T cells and chemical hapten exposure. This clonotype has ten or more counts. This sample's time point: pre-sensitization, week 0. Sample treatment: therapeutic diphenylcyclopropenone sensitization with weekly scalp DPC. TCRdb analysed the RACE reads with MiXCR anew, one entry per CDR3 protein. The sample yields about 260,000 distinct CDR3 sequences, roughly 8.9% seen once. V lost 1 base to trimming and J lost 5 bases; unmatched junction nucleotides: 5. The CDR3 is 15 amino acids. The V gene's germline CDR1 is LNHNV and CDR2 YYDKDF (reference sequence).

The chain links TRBV15 to TRBJ2-7; TRBD1 matches 10 bases. Sample: whole blood, taken in connection with sensitization to the hapten diphenylcyclopropenone (DPC). This TCR was recovered from a woman aged 35 to 49 with alopecia areata. Some clones in this sample may be carry-over from other donors' samples. The CDR3 nucleotides read TGTGCCACCAGCAGAGCCCGGGACAGGGGCCACGAGCAGTACTTC. Translation: CATSRARDRGHEQYF.